The present T cell receptor beta chain was sequenced within a study of blood T cell repertoires in COVID-19. TCRdb's table, derived via immunoSEQ multiplex PCR, lists solely in-frame clones and lacks some. The sample lists some 340,000 clones; under 85% were seen once. The CDR3 sequence is 15 residues long. Germline lookup yields CDR1 MDHEN and CDR2 SYDVKM. V trimming: 3 bases; J trimming: 6 bases; junction bases outside the gene matches: 6. Sequencing used PBMCs or T cells enriched from blood (not recorded which). The sequence derives from a woman aged 45-65 years who had recovered from COVID-19. This sequence joins TRBV28 and TRBJ1-3; 9 bases line up with TRBD1. CDR3 DNA: TGTGCCAGCAGTTTGGGACAGGGAGTAGAAAACACCATATATTTT. Translating it yields CASSLGQGVENTIYF. Using reference TRBV28 and TRBJ1-3 for the parts outside the CDR3, the full variable domain is DVKVTQSSRYLVKRTGEKVFLECVQDMDHENMFWYRQDPGLGLRLIYFSYDVKMKEKGDIPEGYSVSREKKERFSLILESASTNQTSMYLCASSLGQGVENTIYFGEGSWLTVV.